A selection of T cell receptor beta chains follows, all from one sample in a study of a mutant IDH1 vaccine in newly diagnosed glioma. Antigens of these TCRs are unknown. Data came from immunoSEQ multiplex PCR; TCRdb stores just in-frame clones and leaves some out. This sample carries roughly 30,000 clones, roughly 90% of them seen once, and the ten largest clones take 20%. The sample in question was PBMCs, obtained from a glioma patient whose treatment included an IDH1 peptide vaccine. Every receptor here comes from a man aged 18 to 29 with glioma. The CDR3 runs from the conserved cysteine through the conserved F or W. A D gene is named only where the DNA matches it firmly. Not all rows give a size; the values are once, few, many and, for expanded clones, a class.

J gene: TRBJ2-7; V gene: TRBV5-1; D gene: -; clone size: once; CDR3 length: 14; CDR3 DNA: TGCGCCAGCAGGACCCGGGACAACCCCTACGAGCAGTACTTC; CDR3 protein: CASRTRDNPYEQYF
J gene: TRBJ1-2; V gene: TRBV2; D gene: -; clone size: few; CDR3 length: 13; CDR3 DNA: TGTGCCAGCAGGGGGGAAGGGTATCATGGCTACACCTTC; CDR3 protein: CASRGEGYHGYTF
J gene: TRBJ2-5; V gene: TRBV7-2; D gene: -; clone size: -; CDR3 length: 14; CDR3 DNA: TGTGCCAGCAGCCCCCGGAGGGGTTGGGAGACCCAGTACTTC; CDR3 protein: CASSPRRGWETQYF
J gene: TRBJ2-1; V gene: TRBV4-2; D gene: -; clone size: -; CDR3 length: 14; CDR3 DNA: TGTGCCAGCAGCCATAGCTTCGACGGGGATGAGCAGTTCTTC; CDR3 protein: CASSHSFDGDEQFF
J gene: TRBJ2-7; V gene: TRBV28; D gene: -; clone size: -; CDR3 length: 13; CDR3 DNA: TGTGCCAGCAGTCCCGACATGACACGCGAGCAGTACTTC; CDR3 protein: CASSPDMTREQYF
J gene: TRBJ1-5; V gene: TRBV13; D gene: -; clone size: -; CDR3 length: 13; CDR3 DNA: TGTGCCAGCAGCTTTGGGAGCAATCAGCCCCAGCATTTT; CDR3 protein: CASSFGSNQPQHF
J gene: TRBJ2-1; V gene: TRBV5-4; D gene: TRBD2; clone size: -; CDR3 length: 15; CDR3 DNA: TGTGCCAGCAGCTTGGCGGGACTAGCTAACAATGAGCAGTTCTTC; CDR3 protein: CASSLAGLANNEQFF
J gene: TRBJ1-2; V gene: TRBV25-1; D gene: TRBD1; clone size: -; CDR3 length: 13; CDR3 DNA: TGTGCCAGCTCTGGGACAGTTAACTATGGCTACACCTTC; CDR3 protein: CASSGTVNYGYTF
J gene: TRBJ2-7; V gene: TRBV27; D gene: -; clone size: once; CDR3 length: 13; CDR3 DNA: TGTGCCAGCAGTCCCTCGGCCTCCTACGAGCAGTACTTC; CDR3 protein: CASSPSASYEQYF
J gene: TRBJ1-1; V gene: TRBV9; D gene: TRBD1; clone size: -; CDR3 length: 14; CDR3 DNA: TGTGCCAGCAGCGCGCGACAGGGACCACTTAAAGCTTTCTTT; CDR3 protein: CASSARQGPLKAFF
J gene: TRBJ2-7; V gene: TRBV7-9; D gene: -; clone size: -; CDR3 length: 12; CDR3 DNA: TGTGCCAGCGGGGGGACCGCCTACGAGCAGTACTTC; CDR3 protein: CASGGTAYEQYF
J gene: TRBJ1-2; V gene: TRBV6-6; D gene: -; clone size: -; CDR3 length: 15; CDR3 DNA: TGTGCCAGCACCTTCGGGGGCAGCGGAGGGTATGGCTACACCTTC; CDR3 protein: CASTFGGSGGYGYTF
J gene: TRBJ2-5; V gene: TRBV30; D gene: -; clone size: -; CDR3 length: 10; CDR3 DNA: TGTGCCTGGGGCCGAGAGACCCAGTACTTC; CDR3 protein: CAWGRETQYF
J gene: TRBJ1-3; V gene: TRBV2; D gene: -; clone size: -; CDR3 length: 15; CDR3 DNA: TGTGCCAGCAGTGAATATAGGGGCGCCGGAAACACCATATATTTT; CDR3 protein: CASSEYRGAGNTIYF
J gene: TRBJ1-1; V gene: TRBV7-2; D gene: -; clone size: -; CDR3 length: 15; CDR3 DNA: TGTGCCAGCAGCTTACTCGGGGGCTCATACACTGAAGCTTTCTTT; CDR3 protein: CASSLLGGSYTEAFF
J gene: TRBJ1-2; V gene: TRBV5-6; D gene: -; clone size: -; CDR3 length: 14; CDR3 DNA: TGTGCCAGCAGCTCGGGGACCGTCAACTATGGCTACACCTTC; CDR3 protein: CASSSGTVNYGYTF
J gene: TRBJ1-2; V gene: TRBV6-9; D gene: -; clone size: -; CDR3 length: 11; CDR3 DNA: TGTGCCAGCAGTCAGATATGCGGCTACACCTTC; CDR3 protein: CASSQICGYTF
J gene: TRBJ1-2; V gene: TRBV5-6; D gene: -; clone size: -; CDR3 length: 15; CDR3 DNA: TGTGCCAGCAGCTTGTCCGGGCGCCGGCTCGGGGGCTACACCTTC; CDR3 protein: CASSLSGRRLGGYTF
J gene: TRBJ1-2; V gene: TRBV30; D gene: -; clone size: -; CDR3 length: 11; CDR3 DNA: TGTGCCTGGATGGGTGGCTATGGCTACACCTTC; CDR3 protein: CAWMGGYGYTF
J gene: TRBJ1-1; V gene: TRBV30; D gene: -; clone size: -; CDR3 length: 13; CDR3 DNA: TGTGCCTGGAGAAACAGGGTGGAAACTGAAGCTTTCTTT; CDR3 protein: CAWRNRVETEAFF
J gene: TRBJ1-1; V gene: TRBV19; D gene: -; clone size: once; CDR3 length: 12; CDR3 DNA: TGTGCCAGTAGTGACCCGGACAGTGAAGCTTTCTTT; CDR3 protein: CASSDPDSEAFF
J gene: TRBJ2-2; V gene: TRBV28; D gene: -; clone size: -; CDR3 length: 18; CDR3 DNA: TGTGCCAGCAGTCCAAAACGGGGCCTGACTTTGAACACCGGGGAGCTGTTTTTT; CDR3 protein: CASSPKRGLTLNTGELFF
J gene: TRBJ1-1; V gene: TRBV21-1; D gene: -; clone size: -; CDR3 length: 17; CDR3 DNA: TGTGCCAGCAGCAAAGCGCGTAATGACAGGGTCAACACTGAAGCTTTCTTT; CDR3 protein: CASSKARNDRVNTEAFF
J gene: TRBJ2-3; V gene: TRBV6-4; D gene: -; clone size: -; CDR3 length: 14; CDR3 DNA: TGTGCCAGCAGTGAGGGGAGCGGGACAGATACGCAGTATTTT; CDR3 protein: CASSEGSGTDTQYF
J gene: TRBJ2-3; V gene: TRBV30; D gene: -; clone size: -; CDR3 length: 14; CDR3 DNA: TGTGCCTGGCATGCGCGTCTGAGCACAGATACGCAGTATTTT; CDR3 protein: CAWHARLSTDTQYF
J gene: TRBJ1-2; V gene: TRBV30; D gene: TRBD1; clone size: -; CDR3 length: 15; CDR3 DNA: TGTGCCTGGAGTGTTATTCCACAGGGGTCCTATGGCTACACCTTC; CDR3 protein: CAWSVIPQGSYGYTF
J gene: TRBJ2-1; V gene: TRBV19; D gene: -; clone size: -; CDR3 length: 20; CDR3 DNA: TGTGCCAGTAGAAAACTCACTCGGACAGGAACTAGCGACTACTACAATGAGCAGTTCTTC; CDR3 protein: CASRKLTRTGTSDYYNEQFF
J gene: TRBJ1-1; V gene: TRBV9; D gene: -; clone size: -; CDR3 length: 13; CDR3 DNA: TGTGCCAGCAGCGAGGCCTCAGGGACGGAAGCTTTCTTT; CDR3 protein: CASSEASGTEAFF
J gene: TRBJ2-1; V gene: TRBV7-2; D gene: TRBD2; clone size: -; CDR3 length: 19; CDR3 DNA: TGTGCCAGCAGCTCCCGGGACAGGTGGCGACTAGCGGGAGGGAATGAGCAGTTCTTC; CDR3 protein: CASSSRDRWRLAGGNEQFF
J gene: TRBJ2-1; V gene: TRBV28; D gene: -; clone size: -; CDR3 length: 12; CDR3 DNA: TGTGCCAGCAGTTTACCCGCCAATGAGCAGTTCTTC; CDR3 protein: CASSLPANEQFF